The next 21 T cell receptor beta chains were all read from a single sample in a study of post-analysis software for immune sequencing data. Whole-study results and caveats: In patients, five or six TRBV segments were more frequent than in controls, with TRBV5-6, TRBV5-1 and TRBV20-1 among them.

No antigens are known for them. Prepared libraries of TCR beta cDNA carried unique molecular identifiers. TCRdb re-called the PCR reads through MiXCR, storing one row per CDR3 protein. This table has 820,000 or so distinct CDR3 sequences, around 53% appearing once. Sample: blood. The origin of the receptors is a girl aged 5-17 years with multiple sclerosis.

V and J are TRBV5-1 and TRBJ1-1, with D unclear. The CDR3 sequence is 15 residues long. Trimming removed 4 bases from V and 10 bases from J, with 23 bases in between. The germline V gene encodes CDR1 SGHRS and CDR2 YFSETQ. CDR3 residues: CASSPDRVESRGAFF. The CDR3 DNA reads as TGCGCCAGCAGCCCCGATAGGGTGGAATCACGGGGAGCTTTCTTT.

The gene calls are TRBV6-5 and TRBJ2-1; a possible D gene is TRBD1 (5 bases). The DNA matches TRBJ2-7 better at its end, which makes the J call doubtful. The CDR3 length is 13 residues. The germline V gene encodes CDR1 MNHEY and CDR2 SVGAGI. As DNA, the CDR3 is TGTGCCAGCAGTTATCTAGGGGACTACGAGCAGTACTTC. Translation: CASSYLGDYEQYF.

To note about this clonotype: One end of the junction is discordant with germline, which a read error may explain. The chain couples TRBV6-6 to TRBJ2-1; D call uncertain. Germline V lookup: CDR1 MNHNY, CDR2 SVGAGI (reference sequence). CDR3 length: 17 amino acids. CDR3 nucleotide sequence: TGTGCCGGCAGTTACGATCGGCTGGCGACTTCCTACAATGAGCAGTTCTTC. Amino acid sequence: CAGSYDRLATSYNEQFF.

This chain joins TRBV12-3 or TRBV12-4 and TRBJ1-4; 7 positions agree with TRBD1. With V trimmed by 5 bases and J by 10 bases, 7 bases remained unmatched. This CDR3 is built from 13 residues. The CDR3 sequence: CASSPTGEGKLFF. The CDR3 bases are TGTGCCAGCAGTCCAACAGGGGAGGGAAAACTGTTTTTT.

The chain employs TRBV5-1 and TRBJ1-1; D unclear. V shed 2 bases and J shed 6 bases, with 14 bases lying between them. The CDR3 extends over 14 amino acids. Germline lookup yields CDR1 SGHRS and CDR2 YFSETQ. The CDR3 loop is CASSLFPRHPEAFF. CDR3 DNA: TGCGCCAGCAGCTTATTTCCCAGGCACCCTGAAGCTTTCTTT.

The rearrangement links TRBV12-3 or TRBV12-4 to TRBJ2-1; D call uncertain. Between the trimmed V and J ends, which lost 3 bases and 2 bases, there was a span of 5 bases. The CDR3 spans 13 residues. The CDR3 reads CASSFKAYNEQFF. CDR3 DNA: TGTGCCAGCAGTTTCAAGGCCTACAATGAGCAGTTCTTC.

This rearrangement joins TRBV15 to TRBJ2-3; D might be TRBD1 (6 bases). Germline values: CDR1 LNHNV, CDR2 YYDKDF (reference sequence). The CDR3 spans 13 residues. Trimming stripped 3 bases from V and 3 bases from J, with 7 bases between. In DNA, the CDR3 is TGTGCCACCAGCAGCAGGGGAACAGATACGCAGTATTTT. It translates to CATSSRGTDTQYF.

CDR3 nucleotides: TGTGCCAGCAGCTCTTTCAGGCCGCCTAGCACAGATACGCAGTATTTT. Its translation is CASSSFRPPSTDTQYF. This chain connects TRBV7-6 to TRBJ2-3, with D uncertain. The CDR3 extends over 16 amino acids. Germline CDR1 reads SGHVS; CDR2 reads FNYEAQ. V was pared by 4 bases and J by 0 bases, with 14 bases between.

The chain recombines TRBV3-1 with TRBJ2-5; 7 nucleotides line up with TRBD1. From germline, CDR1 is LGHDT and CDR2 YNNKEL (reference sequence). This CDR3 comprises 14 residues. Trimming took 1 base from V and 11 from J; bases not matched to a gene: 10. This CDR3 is CASSQAGTVDEQYF. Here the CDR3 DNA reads TGTGCCAGCAGCCAAGCGGGGACAGTTGATGAGCAGTACTTC.

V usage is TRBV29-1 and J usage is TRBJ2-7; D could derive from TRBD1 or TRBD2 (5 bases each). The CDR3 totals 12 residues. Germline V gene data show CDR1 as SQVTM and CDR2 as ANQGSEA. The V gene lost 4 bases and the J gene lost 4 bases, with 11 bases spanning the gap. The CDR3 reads CSVVRGDYEQYF. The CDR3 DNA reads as TGCAGCGTTGTAAGGGGAGATTACGAGCAGTACTTC.

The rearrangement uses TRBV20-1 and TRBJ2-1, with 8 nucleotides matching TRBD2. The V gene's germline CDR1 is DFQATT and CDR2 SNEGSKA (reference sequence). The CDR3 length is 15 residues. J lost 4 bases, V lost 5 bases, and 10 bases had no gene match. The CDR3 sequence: CSAGRGLAVYNEQFF. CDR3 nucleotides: TGCAGTGCTGGCCGAGGACTAGCAGTATACAATGAGCAGTTCTTC.

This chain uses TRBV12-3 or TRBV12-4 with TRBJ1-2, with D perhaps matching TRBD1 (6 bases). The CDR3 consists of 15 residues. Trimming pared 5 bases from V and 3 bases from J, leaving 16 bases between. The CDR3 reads CASSTTGQSHYGYTF. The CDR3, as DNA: TGTGCCAGCAGTACAACTGGACAGTCTCACTATGGCTACACCTTC.

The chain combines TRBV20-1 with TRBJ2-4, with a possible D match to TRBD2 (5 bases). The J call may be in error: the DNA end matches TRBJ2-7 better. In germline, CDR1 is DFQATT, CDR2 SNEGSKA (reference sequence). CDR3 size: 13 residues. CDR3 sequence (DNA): TGCAGTGCTAGGGACTTACTGAACTACGAGCAGTACTTC. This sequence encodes CSARDLLNYEQYF.

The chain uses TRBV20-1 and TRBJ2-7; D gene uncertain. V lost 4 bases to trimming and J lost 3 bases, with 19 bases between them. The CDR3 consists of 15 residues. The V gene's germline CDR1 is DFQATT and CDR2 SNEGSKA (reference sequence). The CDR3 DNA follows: TGCAGTGCTATATACGACGGATCCACCCTCTACGAGCAGTACTTC. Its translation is CSAIYDGSTLYEQYF.

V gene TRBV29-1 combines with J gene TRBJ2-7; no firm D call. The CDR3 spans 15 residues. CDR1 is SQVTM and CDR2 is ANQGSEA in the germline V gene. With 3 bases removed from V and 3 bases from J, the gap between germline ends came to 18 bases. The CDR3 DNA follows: TGCAGCGTTGAGTTCCCGGGTGGTGGCTACTACGAGCAGTACTTC. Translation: CSVEFPGGGYYEQYF.

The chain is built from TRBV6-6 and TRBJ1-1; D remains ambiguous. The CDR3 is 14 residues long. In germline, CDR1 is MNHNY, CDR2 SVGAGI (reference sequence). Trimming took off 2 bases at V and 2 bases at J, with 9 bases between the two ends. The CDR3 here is CASSYHIGNTEAFF. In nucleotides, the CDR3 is TGTGCCAGCAGTTACCACATAGGTAACACTGAAGCTTTCTTT.

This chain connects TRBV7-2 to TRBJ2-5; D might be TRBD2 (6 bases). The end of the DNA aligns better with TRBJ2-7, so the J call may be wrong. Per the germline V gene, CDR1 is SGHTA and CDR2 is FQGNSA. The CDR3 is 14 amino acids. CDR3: CASSLAAGTHEQYF. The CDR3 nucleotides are TGTGCCAGCAGCTTAGCTGCGGGGACCCACGAGCAGTACTTC.

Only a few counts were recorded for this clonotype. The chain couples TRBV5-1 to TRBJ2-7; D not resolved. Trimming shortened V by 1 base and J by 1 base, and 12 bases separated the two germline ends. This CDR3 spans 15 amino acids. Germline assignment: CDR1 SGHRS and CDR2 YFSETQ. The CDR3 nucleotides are TGCGCCAGCAGCTTGTCAACAGTATCTTCCTACGAGCAGTACTTC. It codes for CASSLSTVSSYEQYF.

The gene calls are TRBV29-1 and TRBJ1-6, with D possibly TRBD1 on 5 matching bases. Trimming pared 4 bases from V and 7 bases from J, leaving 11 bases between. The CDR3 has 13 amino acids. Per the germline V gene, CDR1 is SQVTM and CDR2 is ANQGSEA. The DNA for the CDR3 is TGCAGCGTTGGTTCAGGGTCCAATTCACCCCTCCACTTT. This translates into CSVGSGSNSPLHF.

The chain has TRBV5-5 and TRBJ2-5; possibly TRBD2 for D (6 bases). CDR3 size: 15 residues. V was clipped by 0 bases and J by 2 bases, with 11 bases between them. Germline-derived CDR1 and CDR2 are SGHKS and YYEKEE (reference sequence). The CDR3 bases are TGTGCCAGCAGCTTGGATCGGCGGGGACAAGAGACCCAGTACTTC. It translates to CASSLDRRGQETQYF.

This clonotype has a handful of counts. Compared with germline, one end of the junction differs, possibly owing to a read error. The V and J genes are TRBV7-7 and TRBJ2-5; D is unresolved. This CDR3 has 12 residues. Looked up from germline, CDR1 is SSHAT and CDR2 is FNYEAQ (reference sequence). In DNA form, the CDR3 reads TGTGCTAGCAGCCGACCCAAGGAGACCCAGTACTTC. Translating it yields CASSRPKETQYF.